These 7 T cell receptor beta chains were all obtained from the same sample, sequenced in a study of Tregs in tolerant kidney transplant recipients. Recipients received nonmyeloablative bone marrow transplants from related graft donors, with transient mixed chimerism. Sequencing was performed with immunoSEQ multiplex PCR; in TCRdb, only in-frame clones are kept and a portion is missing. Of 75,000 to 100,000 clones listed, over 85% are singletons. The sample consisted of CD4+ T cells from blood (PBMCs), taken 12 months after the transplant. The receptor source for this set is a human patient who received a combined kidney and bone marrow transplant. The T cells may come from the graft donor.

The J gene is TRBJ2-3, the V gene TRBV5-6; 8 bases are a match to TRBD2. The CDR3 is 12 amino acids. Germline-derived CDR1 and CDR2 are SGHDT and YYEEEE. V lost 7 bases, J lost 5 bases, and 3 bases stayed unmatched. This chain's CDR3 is CASGTRRDTQYF. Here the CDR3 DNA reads TGTGCCAGCGGGACTAGAAGAGATACGCAGTATTTT.

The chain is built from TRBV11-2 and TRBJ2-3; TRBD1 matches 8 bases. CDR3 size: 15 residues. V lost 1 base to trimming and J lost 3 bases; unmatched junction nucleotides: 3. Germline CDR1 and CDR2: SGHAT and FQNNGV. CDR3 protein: CASSLGGTGTDTQYF. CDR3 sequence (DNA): TGTGCCAGCAGCTTAGGGGGGACAGGAACAGATACGCAGTATTTT.

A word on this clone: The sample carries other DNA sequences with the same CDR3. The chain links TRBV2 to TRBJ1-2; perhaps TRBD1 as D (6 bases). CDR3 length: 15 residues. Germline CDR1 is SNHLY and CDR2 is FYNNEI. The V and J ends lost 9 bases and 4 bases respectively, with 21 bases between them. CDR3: CASSPTGIIGYGYTF. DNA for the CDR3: TGTGCCAGTAGTCCCACAGGGATCATTGGCTATGGCTACACCTTC.

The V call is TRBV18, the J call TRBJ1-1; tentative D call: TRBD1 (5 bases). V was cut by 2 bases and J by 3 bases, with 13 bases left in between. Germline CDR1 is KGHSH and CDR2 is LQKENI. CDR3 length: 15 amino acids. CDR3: CASSPETAGDTEAFF. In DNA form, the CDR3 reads TGTGCCAGCTCACCAGAGACAGCGGGGGACACTGAAGCTTTCTTT.

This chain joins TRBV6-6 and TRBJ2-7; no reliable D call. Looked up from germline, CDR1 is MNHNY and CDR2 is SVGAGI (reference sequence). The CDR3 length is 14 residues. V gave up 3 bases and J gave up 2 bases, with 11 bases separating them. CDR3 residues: CASSYAQATYEQYF. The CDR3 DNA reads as TGTGCCAGCAGTTATGCGCAGGCCACCTACGAGCAGTACTTC.

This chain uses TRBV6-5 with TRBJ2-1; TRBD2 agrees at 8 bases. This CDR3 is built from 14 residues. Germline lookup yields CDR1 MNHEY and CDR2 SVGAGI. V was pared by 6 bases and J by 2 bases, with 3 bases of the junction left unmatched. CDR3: CASRGLGAYNEQFF. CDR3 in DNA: TGTGCCAGCAGGGGACTAGGAGCCTACAATGAGCAGTTCTTC.

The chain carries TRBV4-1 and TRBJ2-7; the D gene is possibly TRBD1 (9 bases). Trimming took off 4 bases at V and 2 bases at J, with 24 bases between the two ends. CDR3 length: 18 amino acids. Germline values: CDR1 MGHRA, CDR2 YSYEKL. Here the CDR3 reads CASSRREGGQGITYEQYF. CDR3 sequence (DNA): TGCGCCAGCAGCCGCCGGGAGGGTGGACAGGGGATAACCTACGAGCAGTACTTC.